These 5 T cell receptor beta chains were all obtained from the same sample, sequenced in a study of T cells in women clearing cervical HPV infection (dated by TCRdb to 2017 to 2018). Library preparation employed the immunoSEQ multiplex PCR assay. What TCRdb holds here is the immuneACCESS table cut down to in-frame rearrangements. Part of the clones is not present; checked against another copy, under half of the missing clones reflect an unresolved V gene, and the others are unexplained. The sample table gives about 22,000 clones. Together, the top ten hold roughly 3.5% of the sample. Sequencing input: blood buffy coat. Every receptor here comes from a woman aged 18-69 years with a cervical HPV16 infection that either progressed to CIN3+ or cleared (not recorded which).

Details on this clone: The read finishes 3 residues shy of the CDR3 end, and the germline J gene is used to complete it. V is TRBV20-1 and J is TRBJ2-1; the match to TRBD2 covers 9 bases. The CDR3 extends over 17 amino acids. With V trimmed by 5 bases and J by 2 bases, 13 bases remained unmatched. CDR1 is DFQATT and CDR2 is SNEGSKA in the germline V gene (reference sequence). CDR3 DNA (partial): TGCAGTGCTCACACTAGAAATTTAGCGGGAGCCTACAATGAG. Translating gives CSAHTRNLAGAYNE. The entire CDR3 sequence reads CSAHTRNLAGAYNEQFF.

Judged by frequency, this clone is medium-sized. The read ends 3 residues early relative to the CDR3; the germline J gene fills the gap. This rearrangement joins TRBV5-4 to TRBJ2-5; a possible D gene is TRBD2 (5 bases). The ends were cut back, 4 bases at V and 5 bases at J, with 21 bases in the middle. Germline loops: CDR1 SGHNT, CDR2 YYREEE (reference sequence). The CDR3 consists of 16 residues. The CDR3 loop is CASSNLAEIRAETQYF. The CDR3 bases that were read are TGTGCCAGCAGCAACCTAGCAGAGATTCGGGCTGAGACC.

Note on this clone: The read finishes 3 residues shy of the CDR3 end, and the germline J gene is used to complete it. The chain couples TRBV19 to TRBJ1-2; a possible D gene is TRBD1 (6 bases). V dropped 6 bases and J dropped 3 bases, with 17 bases sitting between them. CDR1 is LNHDA and CDR2 is SQIVND in the germline V gene (reference sequence). The CDR3 length is 15 residues. CDR3 in amino acids: CASSPLQQGDYGYTF. CDR3 DNA, as far as it was read: TGTGCCAGTAGCCCACTTCAACAGGGCGACTATGGC.

As regards this clone: The CDR3 end falls 3 residues outside the read, so it is completed with the germline J gene. The genes are TRBV20-1 and TRBJ2-1, with 9 bases that match TRBD2. Germline V gene sequence: CDR1 DFQATT, CDR2 SNEGSKA (reference sequence). V shed 5 bases, J shed 5 bases, and the junction held 4 bases outside the gene matches. The length of the CDR3 is 13 residues. The DNA read from the CDR3 is TGCAGTGCTCCCGGGACTAGCAACAATGAG. It specifies CSAPGTSNNE. The full CDR3 protein is CSAPGTSNNEQFF.

The CDR3 DNA, read in part, is TGTGCCAGCAGTGCGGAAGCGGGAGTACTCGAGACC. Translation: CASSAEAGVLET. The full CDR3 sequence reads CASSAEAGVLETQYF. V is TRBV2 and J is TRBJ2-5; 8 nucleotides line up with TRBD2. The read terminates 3 residues before the CDR3 end, so the remaining end is supplied by the germline J gene. Germline V CDR1 and CDR2: SNHLY, FYNNEI. The V gene end was trimmed by 4 bases and the J gene end by 5 bases; junction bases not matched to a gene: 9. The CDR3 spans 15 residues.